Sequencing of this T cell receptor beta chain was carried out in a study of immune heterogeneity within non-small cell lung tumors. Germline V gene data show CDR1 as SGHRS and CDR2 as YFSETQ. This CDR3 comprises 19 residues. Trimming stripped 1 base from V and 0 bases from J, with 20 bases between. Template came from bulk tumor genomic DNA, at roughly 610 ng per sample. Biopsies that were spaced far apart were taken, several per primary tumor, during surgery. The study cohort was described as untreated, and its members had newly diagnosed non-small cell lung cancer. They went on to have curative surgery. In its sample, this clonotype ranks as large. Antigen specificity is unknown. The study, taken as a whole, reports: Largely different high-frequency T-cell receptor beta clonotypes were found between individual patients.

It was a multiplex PCR that amplified TCR beta CDR3, with 32 V and 13 J primers. In TCRdb, the multiplex PCR reads were re-called with MiXCR into one record per CDR3 protein. The repertoire holds more than 3,000 distinct CDR3 sequences, with roughly 15% as singletons. The chain is built from TRBV5-1 and TRBJ2-1; D may match TRBD1 or TRBD2 (6 bases each). Input material: lung tumor tissue. This TCR derives from a man between 50 and 59 years old with non-small cell lung cancer. Here the CDR3 reads CASSLNRVGGVLSYNEQFF. DNA of the CDR3: TGCGCCAGCAGCTTGAACAGGGTCGGCGGGGTCCTCTCCTACAATGAGCAGTTCTTC.